This T cell receptor (beta chain) was found in a study of blood T cell repertoires in COVID-19. Study context: Samples came from the United States, Italy and Spain, spanning acute and convalescent COVID-19. The analysed material was cDNA or gDNA that came from T cells, B-cell-depleted T cells, or PBMCs.

This CDR3 region has 17 residues. CDR1 is KGHSH, CDR2 LQKENI, per germline. With 2 bases removed from V and 1 base from J, the gap between germline ends came to 17 bases. Using immunoSEQ multiplex PCR, the repertoire was profiled, and TCRdb retains in-frame clones only, with some absent. Of about 220,000 clones listed, around 80% are singletons. The sample comprised peripheral blood. The V and J genes are TRBV18 and TRBJ2-5, with a tentative D call TRBD1 (6 bases). The receptor was derived from a woman aged 60-70 years who had recovered from COVID-19. The CDR3 coding sequence is TGTGCCAGCTCACCAAGGCCTCGACAGGTCAGCCAAGAGACCCAGTACTTC. Its translation is CASSPRPRQVSQETQYF.